This TCR beta chain was sequenced in a study of cytomegalovirus exposure and HLA in healthy donors. The primer mix had 60 Vbeta and 13 Jbeta primers. Repertoires were generated with immunoSEQ multiplex PCR, while TCRdb's copy carries only in-frame clones and drops some. Listed are 100,000 to 150,000 clones; 1% falls within the top ten. V was cut by 1 base and J by 2 bases, with 15 bases left in between. Germline lookup yields CDR1 SGHRS and CDR2 YFSETQ. The CDR3 covers 16 residues. This sequence originates from a man younger than 35 in good health and CMV-seronegative. This sequence joins TRBV5-1 and TRBJ2-5; D possibly corresponds to TRBD1 (6 bases). The sample taken for sequencing was PBMCs. The CDR3 nucleotides are TGCGCCAGCAGCTTGTACCAGGGGAATTATCAAGAGACCCAGTACTTC. It encodes CASSLYQGNYQETQYF. Looking up the rest from reference TRBV5-1 and TRBJ2-5 gives the full variable domain: KAGVTQTPRYLIKTRGQQVTLSCSPISGHRSVSWYQQTPGQGLQFLFEYFSETQRNKGNFPGRFSGRQFSNSRSEMNVSTLELGDSALYLCASSLYQGNYQETQYFGPGTRLLVL.